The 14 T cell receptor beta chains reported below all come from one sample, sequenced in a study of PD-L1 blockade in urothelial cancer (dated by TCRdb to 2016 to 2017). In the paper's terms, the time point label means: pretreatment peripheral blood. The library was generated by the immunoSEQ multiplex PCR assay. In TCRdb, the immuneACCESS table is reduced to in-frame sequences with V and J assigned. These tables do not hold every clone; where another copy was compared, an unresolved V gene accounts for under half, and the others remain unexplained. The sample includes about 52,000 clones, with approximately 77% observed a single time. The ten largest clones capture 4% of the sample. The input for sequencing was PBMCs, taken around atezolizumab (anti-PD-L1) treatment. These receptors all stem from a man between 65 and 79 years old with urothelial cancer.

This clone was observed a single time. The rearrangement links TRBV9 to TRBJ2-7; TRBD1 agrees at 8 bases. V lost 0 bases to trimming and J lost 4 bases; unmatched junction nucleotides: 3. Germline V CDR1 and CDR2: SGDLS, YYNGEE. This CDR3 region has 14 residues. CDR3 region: CASSVDQGAYEQYF. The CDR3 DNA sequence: TGTGCCAGCAGCGTAGACCAGGGGGCATACGAGCAGTACTTC. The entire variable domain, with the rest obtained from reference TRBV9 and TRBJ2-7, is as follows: DSGVTQTPKHLITATGQRVTLRCSPRSGDLSVYWYQQSLDQGLQFLIQYYNGEERAKGNILERFSAQQFPDLHSELNLSSLELGDSALYFCASSVDQGAYEQYFGPGTRLTVT.

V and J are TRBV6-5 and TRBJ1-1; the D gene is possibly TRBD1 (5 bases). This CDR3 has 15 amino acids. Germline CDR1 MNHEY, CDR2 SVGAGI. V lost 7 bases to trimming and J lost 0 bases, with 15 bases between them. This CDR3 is CASKEGRALNTEAFF. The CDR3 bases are TGTGCCAGCAAGGAAGGCAGGGCCCTGAACACTGAAGCTTTCTTT.

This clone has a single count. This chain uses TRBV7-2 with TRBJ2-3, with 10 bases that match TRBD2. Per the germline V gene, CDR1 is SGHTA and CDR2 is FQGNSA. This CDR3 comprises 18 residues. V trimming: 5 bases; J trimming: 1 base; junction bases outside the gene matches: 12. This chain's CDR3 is CASSRKASGSWGTDTQYF. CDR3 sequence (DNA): TGTGCCAGCAGCCGAAAGGCTAGCGGGAGTTGGGGCACAGATACGCAGTATTTT.

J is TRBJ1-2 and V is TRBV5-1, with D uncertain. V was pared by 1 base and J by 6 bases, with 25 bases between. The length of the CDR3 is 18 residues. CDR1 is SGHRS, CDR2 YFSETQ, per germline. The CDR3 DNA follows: TGCGCCAGCAGCTTGTTTCCGGACGGACGGGATGTCGCTAATGGCTACACCTTC. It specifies CASSLFPDGRDVANGYTF.

The CDR3 sequence: CASSERTWTGSTGELFF. The CDR3 DNA is TGCGCCAGCAGTGAGCGTACTTGGACAGGGTCCACCGGGGAGCTGTTTTTT. The chain links TRBV10-2 to TRBJ2-2; 8 bases map to TRBD1. The CDR3 is made up of 17 amino acids. The V gene's germline CDR1 is WSHSY and CDR2 SAAADI. Losses at the gene ends were 2 bases for V and 4 bases for J; bases not matched to a gene: 9.

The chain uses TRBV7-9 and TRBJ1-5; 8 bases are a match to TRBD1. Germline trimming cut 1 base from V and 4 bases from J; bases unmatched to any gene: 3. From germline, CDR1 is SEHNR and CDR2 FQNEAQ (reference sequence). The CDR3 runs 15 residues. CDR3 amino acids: CASSLGTGPNQPQHF. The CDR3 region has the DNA TGTGCCAGCAGCTTAGGGACAGGGCCTAATCAGCCCCAGCATTTT.

CDR3 DNA sequence: TGCGCCAGCAGCGAGGTGCTAGCGGGGGCAGGGGAGCTGTTTTTT. Its translation: CASSEVLAGAGELFF. This chain uses TRBV5-1 with TRBJ2-2; 10 nucleotides line up with TRBD2. V was clipped by 4 bases and J by 8 bases; unmatched bases: 8. The CDR3 has 15 residues. The germline V gene encodes CDR1 SGHRS and CDR2 YFSETQ.

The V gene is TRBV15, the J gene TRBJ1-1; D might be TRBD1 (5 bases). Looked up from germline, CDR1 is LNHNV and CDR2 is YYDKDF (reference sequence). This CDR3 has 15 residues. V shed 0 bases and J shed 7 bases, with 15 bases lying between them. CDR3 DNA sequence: TGTGCCACCAGCAGAGAGATTGGGGGGAGAGGTGAAGCTTTCTTT. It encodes CATSREIGGRGEAFF.

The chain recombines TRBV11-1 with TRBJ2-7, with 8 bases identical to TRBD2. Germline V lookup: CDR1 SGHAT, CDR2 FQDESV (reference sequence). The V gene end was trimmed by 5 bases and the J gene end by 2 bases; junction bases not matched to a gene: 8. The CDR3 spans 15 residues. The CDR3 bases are TGTGCCAGCAGCCCTGACGGGGGGGGGACCTACGAGCAGTACTTC. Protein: CASSPDGGGTYEQYF. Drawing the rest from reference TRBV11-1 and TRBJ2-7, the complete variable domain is EAEVAQSPRYKITEKSQAVAFWCDPISGHATLYWYRQILGQGPELLVQFQDESVVDDSQLPKDRFSAERLKGVDSTLKIQPAELGDSAMYLCASSPDGGGTYEQYFGPGTRLTVT.

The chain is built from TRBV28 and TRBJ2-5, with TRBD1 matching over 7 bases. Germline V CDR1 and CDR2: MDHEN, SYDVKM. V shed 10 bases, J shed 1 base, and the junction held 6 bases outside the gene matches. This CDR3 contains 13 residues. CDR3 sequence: CATRTGLQETQYF. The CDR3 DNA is TGTGCCACCAGGACAGGCCTCCAAGAGACCCAGTACTTC.

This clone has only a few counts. In nucleotides, the CDR3 is TGTGCCAGCAGCTTCGACGGGAGCTCCTACGAGCAGTACTTC. It translates to CASSFDGSSYEQYF. The chain couples TRBV7-9 to TRBJ2-7; D is perhaps TRBD2 (6 bases). Germline values: CDR1 SEHNR, CDR2 FQNEAQ (reference sequence). V lost 3 bases and J 0 bases, leaving 9 bases between the germline ends. The CDR3 has 14 amino acids.

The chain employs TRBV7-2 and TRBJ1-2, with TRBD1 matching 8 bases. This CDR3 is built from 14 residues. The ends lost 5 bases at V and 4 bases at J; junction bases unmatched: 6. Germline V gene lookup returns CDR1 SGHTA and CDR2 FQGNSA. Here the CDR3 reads CASSATGDGYGYTF. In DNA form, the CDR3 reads TGTGCCAGCAGCGCGACAGGGGATGGCTATGGCTACACCTTC.

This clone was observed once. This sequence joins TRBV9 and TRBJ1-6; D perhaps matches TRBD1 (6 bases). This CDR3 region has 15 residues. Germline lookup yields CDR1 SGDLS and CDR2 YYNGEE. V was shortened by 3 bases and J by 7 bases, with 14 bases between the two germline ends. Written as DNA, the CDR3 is TGTGCCAGCAGCGCCGGGGGGCGCCACAATTCACCCCTCCACTTT. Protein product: CASSAGGRHNSPLHF.

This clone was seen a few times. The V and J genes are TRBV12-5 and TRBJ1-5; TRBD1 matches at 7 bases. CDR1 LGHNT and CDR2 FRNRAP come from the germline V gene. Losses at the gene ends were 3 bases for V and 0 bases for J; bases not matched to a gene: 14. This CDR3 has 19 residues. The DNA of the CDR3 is TGTGCTAGTGGTTTATATTCCGGGGGGGGACAGTATAGCAATCAGCCCCAGCATTTT. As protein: CASGLYSGGGQYSNQPQHF.